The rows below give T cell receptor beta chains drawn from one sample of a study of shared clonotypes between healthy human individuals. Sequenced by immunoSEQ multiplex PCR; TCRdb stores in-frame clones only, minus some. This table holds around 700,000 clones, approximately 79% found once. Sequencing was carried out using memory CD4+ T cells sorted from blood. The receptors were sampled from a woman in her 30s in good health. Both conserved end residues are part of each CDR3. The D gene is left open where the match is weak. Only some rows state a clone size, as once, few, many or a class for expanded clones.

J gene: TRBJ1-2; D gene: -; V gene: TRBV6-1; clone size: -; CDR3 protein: CASSETGGDYGYTF; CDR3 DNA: TGTGCCAGCAGTGAAACAGGAGGTGACTATGGCTACACCTTC
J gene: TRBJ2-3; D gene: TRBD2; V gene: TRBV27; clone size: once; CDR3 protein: CASSSKTSGRTDTQYF; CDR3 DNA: TGTGCCAGCAGTTCCAAGACTAGCGGGAGGACAGATACGCAGTATTTT
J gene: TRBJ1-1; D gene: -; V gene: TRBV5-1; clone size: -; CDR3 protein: CASSFEPTGNTEAFF; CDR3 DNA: TGCGCCAGCAGCTTTGAACCTACAGGGAACACTGAAGCTTTCTTT
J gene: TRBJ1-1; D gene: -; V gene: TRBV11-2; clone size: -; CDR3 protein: CASSRGRTEAFF; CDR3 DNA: TGTGCCAGCAGCCGTGGACGTACTGAAGCTTTCTTT
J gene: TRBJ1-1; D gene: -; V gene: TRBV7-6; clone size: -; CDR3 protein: CASSLRGGLNTEAFF; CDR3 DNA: TGTGCCAGCAGCTTGCGCGGGGGACTGAACACTGAAGCTTTCTTT
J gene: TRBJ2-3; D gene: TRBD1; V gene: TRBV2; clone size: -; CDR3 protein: CASSERDRGRDTQYF; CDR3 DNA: TGTGCCAGCAGTGAACGGGACAGGGGAAGAGATACGCAGTATTTT
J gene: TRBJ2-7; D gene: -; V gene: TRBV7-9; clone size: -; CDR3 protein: CASSFTGEYEQYF; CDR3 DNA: TGTGCCAGCAGCTTCACGGGAGAGTACGAGCAGTACTTC
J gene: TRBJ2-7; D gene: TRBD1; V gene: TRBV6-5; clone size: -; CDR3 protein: CASRKGQAYYEQYF; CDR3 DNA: TGTGCCAGCAGGAAGGGACAGGCCTACTACGAGCAGTACTTC
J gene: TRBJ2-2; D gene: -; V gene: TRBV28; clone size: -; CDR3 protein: CASSLGFLTGELFF; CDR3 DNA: TGTGCCAGCAGTCTAGGGTTTTTGACCGGGGAGCTGTTTTTT
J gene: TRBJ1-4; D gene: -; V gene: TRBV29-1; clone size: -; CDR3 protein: CSVVLTTNEKLFF; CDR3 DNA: TGCAGCGTTGTCCTAACAACTAATGAAAAACTGTTTTTT
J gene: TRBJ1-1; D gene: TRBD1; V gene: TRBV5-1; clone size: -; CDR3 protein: CASSLASGGNTEAFF; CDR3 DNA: TGCGCCAGCAGCTTGGCCTCAGGGGGGAACACTGAAGCTTTCTTT
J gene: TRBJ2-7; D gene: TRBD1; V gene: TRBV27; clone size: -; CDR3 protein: CASKDRGTAEQYF; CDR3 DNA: TGTGCCAGCAAGGACAGGGGGACTGCCGAGCAGTACTTC
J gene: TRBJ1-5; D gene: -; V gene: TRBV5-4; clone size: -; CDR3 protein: CASSRGAGQNQPQHF; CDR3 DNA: TGTGCCAGCAGCCGAGGGGCGGGGCAGAATCAGCCCCAGCATTTT
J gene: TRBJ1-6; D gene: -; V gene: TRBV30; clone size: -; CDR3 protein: CAWSGARGHNSPLHF; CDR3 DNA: TGTGCCTGGAGTGGGGCCCGGGGTCATAATTCACCCCTCCACTTT
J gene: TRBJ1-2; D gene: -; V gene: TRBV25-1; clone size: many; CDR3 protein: CASKTRDAFGGYTF; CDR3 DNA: TGTGCCAGCAAGACTCGGGACGCGTTTGGTGGCTACACCTTC
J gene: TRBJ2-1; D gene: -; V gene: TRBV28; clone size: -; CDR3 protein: CASSLRDEQFF; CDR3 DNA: TGTGCCAGCAGCCTCAGGGATGAGCAGTTCTTC
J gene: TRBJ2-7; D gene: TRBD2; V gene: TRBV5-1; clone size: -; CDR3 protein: CASSHLAGGREQYF; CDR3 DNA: TGCGCCAGCAGCCATCTAGCGGGAGGGCGGGAGCAGTACTTC
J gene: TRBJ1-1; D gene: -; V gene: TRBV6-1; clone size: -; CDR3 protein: CASSTRGGNTEAFF; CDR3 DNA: TGTGCCAGCAGCACAAGGGGTGGGAACACTGAAGCTTTCTTT
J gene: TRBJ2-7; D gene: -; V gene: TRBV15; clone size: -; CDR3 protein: CATSKGQTSFEQYF; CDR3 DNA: TGTGCCACCAGCAAAGGACAGACCTCCTTCGAGCAGTACTTC
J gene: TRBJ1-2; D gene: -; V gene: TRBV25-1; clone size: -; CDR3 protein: CASSESDYGYTF; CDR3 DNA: TGTGCCAGCAGTGAATCGGACTATGGCTACACCTTC
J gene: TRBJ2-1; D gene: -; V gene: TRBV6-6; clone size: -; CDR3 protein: CASTAAESHYNEQFF; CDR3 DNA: TGTGCCAGCACGGCAGCGGAGTCCCATTACAATGAGCAGTTCTTC
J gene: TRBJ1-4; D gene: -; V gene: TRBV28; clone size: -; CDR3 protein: CASSQGSGTQNEKLFF; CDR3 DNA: TGTGCCAGCAGCCAGGGTTCCGGGACCCAGAATGAAAAACTGTTTTTT
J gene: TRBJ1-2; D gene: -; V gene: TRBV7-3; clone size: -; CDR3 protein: CASSPGSNYGYTF; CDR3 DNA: TGTGCCAGCAGCCCCGGCTCGAACTATGGCTACACCTTC
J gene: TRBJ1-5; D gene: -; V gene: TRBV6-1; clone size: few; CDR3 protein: CASTGGRSNQPQHF; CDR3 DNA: TGTGCCAGCACGGGAGGGAGAAGCAATCAGCCCCAGCATTTT
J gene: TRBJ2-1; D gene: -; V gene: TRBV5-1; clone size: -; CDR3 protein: CASSLSSTGSSYNEQFF; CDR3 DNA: TGCGCCAGCAGCTTGTCATCGACAGGAAGCTCCTACAATGAGCAGTTCTTC
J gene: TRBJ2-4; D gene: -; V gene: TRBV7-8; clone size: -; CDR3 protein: CASSLEGGRRHQNIQYF; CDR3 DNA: TGTGCCAGCAGCTTAGAAGGTGGGAGGCGCCACCAAAACATTCAGTACTTC
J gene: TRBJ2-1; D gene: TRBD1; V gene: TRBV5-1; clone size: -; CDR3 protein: CASSTGTAALEQFF; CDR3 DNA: TGCGCCAGCAGCACAGGGACAGCCGCCCTTGAGCAGTTCTTC
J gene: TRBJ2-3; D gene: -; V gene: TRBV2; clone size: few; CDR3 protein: CASRNRDLGDTQYF; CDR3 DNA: TGTGCCAGCAGGAACCGGGATCTGGGGGATACGCAGTATTTT
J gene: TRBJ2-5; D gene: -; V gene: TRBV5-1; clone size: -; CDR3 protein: CASSEPSSGETQYF; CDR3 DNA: TGCGCCAGCAGCGAACCAAGCTCCGGGGAGACCCAGTACTTC
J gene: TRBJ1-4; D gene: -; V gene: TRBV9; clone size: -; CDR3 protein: CASSAGTSQGIEKLFF; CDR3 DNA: TGTGCCAGCAGCGCAGGGACTTCTCAGGGTATTGAAAAACTGTTTTTT
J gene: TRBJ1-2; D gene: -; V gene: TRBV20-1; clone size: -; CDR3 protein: CSAGGGDGYTF; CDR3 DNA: TGCAGTGCTGGGGGGGGCGATGGCTACACCTTC
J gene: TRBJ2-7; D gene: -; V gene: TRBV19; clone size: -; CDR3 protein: CASSITGTYEQYF; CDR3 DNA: TGTGCCAGTAGTATCACGGGAACCTACGAGCAGTACTTC
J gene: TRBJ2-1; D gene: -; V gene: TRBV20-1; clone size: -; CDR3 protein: CSARGGNEQFF; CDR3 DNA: TGCAGTGCTAGAGGTGGTAATGAGCAGTTCTTC
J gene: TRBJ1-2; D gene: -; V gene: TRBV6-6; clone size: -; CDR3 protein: CASSTVRGGGGYTF; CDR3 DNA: TGTGCCAGCAGCACGGTTCGGGGCGGAGGTGGCTACACCTTC
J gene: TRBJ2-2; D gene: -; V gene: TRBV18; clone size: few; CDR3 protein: CASSPGAENTGELFF; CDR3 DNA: TGTGCCAGCTCACCAGGTGCGGAGAACACCGGGGAGCTGTTTTTT
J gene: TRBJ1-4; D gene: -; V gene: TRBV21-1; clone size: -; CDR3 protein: CASSKEPVQWEKLFF; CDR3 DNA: TGTGCCAGCAGCAAAGAGCCCGTACAGTGGGAAAAACTGTTTTTT
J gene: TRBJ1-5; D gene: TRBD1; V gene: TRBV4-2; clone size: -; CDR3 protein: CASSQGDRDNQPQHF; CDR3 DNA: TGTGCCAGCAGCCAAGGGGACAGGGACAATCAGCCCCAGCATTTT
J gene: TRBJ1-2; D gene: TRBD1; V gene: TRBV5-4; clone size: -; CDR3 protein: CASSWDRGPGYTF; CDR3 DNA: TGTGCCAGCAGCTGGGACAGGGGGCCTGGCTACACCTTC
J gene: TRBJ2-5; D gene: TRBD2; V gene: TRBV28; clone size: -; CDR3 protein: CASSLSGREETQYF; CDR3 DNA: TGTGCCAGCAGTCTTAGCGGGAGGGAGGAGACCCAGTACTTC
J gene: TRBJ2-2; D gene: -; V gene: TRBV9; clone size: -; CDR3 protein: CASSERYGGELFF; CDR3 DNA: TGTGCCAGTAGCGAACGATATGGCGGGGAGCTGTTTTTT
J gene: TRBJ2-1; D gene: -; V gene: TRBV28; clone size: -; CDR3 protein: CASSLGFAGDEQFF; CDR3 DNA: TGTGCCAGCAGTTTGGGATTTGCTGGAGATGAGCAGTTCTTC
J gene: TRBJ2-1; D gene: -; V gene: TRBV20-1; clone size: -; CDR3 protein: CSASDNNEQFF; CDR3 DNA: TGCAGTGCTAGCGATAACAATGAGCAGTTCTTC
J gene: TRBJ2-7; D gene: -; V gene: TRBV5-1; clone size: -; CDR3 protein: CASSMTGREQYF; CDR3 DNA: TGCGCCAGCAGCATGACAGGGAGGGAGCAGTACTTC
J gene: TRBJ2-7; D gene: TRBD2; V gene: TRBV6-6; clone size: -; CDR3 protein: CATKHRVLAGEAEQYF; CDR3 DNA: TGTGCCACCAAACACCGGGTGCTAGCGGGAGAGGCCGAGCAGTACTTC
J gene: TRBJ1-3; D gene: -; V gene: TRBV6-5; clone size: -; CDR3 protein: CASSSGPQGLGNTIYF; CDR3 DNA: TGTGCCAGCAGTTCCGGCCCGCAGGGGTTAGGAAACACCATATATTTT
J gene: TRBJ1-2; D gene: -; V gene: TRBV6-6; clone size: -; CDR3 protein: CASSYSGGKYGYTF; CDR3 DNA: TGTGCCAGCAGTTACTCGGGGGGAAAATATGGCTACACCTTC